This T cell receptor beta chain was profiled in a study of T cells in Graves' hyperthyroidism and ophthalmopathy. What was amplified from RNA transcripts were TCR beta CDR3 regions. TCR CDR3 regions were first amplified by RT-PCR with HTBI primers. TCRdb re-called the multiplex PCR reads through MiXCR, storing one row per CDR3 protein. The table includes approximately 490,000 distinct CDR3 sequences, about 20% detected once. The CDR3 spans 13 residues. V was shortened by 6 bases and J by 4 bases, with 12 bases between the two germline ends. Germline V gives CDR1 MNHEY, CDR2 SMNVEV (reference sequence).

V gene TRBV27 combines with J gene TRBJ1-1; no definite D call. Sequenced sample: blood. The origin of this receptor is a woman aged 70-85 years with Graves' ophthalmopathy. CDR3 coding DNA: TGTGCCAGCAGGACGGGGTTGGTCACTGAAGCTTTCTTT. This gives the protein CASRTGLVTEAFF.